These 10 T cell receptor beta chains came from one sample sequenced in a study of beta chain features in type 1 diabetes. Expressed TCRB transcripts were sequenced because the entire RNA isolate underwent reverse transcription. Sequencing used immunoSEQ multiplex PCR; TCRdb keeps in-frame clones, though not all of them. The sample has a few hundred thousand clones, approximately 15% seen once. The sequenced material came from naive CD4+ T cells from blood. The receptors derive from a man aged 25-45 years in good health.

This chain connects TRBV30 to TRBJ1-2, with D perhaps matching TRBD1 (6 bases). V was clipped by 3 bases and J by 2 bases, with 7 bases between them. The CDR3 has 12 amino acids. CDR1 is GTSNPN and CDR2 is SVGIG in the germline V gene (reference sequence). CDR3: CAWRTGNYGYTF. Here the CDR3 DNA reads TGTGCCTGGAGAACAGGGAACTATGGCTACACCTTC. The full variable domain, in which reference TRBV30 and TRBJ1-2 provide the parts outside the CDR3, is SQTIHQWPATLVQPVGSPLSLECTVEGTSNPNLYWYRQAAGRGLQLLFYSVGIGQISSEVPQNLSASRPQDRQFILSSKKLLLSDSGFYLCAWRTGNYGYTFGSGTRLTVV.

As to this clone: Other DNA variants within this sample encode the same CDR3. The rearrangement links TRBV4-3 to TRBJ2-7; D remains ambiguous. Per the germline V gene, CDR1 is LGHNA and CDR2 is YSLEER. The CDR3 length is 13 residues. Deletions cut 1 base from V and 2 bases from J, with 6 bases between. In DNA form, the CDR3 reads TGCGCCAGCAGCCAAGTAGTAGCCTACGAGCAGTACTTC. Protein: CASSQVVAYEQYF.

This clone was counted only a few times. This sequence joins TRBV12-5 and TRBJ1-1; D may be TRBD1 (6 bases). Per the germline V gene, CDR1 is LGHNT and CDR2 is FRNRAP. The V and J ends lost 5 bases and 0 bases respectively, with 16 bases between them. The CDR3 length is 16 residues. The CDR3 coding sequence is TGTGCTAGTGGTCTCCTTCGGACAGCAGTGAACACTGAAGCTTTCTTT. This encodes CASGLLRTAVNTEAFF.

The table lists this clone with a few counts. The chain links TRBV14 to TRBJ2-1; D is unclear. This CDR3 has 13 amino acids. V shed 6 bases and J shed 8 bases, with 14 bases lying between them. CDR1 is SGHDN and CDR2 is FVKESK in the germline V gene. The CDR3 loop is CASRIGASDEQFF. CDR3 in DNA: TGTGCCAGCAGGATTGGAGCCAGCGATGAGCAGTTCTTC. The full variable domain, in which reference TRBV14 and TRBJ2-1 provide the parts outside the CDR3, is EAGVTQFPSHSVIEKGQTVTLRCDPISGHDNLYWYRRVMGKEIKFLLHFVKESKQDESGMPNNRFLAERTGGTYSTLKVQPAELEDSGVYFCASRIGASDEQFFGPGTRLTVL.

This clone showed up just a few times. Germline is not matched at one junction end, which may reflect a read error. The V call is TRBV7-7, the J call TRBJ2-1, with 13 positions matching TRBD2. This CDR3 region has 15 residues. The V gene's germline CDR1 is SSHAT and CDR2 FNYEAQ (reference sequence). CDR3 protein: CASSTLAGGPSEQFF. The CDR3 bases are TGTGCTAGCAGCACACTAGCGGGAGGGCCTAGTGAGCAGTTCTTC.

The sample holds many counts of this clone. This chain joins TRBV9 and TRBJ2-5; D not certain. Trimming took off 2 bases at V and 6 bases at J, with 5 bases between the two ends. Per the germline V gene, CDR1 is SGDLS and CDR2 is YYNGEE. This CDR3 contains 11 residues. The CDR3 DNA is TGTGCCAGCAGCGTGGGTAAGACCCAGTACTTC. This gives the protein CASSVGKTQYF.

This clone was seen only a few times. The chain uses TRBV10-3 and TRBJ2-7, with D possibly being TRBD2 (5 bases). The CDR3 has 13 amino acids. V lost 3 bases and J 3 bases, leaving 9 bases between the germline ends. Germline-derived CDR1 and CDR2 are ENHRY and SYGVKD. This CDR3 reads CAISERGGYEQYV. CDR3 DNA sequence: TGTGCCATCAGTGAACGGGGTGGCTACGAGCAGTACGTC.

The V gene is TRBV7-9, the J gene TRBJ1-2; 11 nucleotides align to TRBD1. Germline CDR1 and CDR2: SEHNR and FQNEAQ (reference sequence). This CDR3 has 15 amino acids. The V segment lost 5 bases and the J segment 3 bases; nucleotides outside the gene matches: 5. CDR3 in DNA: TGTGCCAGCAGCGCCGGGACAGGGGGTTACTATGGCTACACCTTC. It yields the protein CASSAGTGGYYGYTF.

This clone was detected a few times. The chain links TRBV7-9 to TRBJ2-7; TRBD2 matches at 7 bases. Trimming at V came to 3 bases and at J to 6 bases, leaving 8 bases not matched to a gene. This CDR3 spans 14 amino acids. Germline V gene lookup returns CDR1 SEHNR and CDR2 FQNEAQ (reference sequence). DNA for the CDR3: TGTGCCAGCAGCTTGGGGCGGGAGTCCAGCGAGCAGTACGTC. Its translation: CASSLGRESSEQYV.

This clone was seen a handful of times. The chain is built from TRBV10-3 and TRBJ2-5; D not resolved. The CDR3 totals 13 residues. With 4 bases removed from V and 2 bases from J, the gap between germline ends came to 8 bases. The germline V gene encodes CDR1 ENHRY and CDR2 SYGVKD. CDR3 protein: CAISANGQETQYF. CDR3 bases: TGTGCCATCAGTGCTAATGGTCAAGAGACCCAGTACTTC.